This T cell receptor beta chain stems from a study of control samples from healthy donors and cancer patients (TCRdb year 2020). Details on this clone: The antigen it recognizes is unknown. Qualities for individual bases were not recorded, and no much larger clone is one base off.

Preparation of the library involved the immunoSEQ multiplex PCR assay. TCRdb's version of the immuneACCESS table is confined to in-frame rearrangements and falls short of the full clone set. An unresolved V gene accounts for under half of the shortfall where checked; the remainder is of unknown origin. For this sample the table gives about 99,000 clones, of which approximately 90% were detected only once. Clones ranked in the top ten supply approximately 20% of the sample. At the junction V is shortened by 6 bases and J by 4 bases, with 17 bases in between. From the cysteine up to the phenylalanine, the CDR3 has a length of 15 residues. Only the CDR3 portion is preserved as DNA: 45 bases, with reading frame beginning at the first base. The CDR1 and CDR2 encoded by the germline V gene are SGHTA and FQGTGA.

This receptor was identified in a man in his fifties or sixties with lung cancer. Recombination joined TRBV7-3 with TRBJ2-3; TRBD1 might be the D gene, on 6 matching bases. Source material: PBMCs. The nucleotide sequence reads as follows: TGTGCCAGCAGTTCAAATGGGGGCCCCCCAGATACGCAGTATTTT. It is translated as CASSSNGGPPDTQYF.